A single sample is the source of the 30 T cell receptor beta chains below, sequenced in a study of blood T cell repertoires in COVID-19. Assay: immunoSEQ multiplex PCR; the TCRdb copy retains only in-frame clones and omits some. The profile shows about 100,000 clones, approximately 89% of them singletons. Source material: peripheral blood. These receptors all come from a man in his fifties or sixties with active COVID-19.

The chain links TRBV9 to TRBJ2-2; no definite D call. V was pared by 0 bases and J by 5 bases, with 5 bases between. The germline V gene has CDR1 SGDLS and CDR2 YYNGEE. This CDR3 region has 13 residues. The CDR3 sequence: CASSVGQTGELFF. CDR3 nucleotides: TGTGCCAGCAGCGTAGGTCAAACCGGGGAGCTGTTTTTT.

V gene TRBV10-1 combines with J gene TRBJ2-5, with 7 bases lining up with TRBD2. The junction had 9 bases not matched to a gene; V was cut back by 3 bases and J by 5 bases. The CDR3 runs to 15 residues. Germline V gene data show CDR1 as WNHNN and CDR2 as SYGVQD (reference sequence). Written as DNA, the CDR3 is TGCGCCAGCAGTGATATGACGGGAGGATGGGAGACCCAGTACTTC. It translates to CASSDMTGGWETQYF.

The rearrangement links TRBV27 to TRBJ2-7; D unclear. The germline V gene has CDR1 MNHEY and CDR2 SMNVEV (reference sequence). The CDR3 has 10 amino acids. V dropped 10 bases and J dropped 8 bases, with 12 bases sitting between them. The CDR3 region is CANNPNKQYV. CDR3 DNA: TGTGCCAACAACCCAAACAAGCAGTACGTC.

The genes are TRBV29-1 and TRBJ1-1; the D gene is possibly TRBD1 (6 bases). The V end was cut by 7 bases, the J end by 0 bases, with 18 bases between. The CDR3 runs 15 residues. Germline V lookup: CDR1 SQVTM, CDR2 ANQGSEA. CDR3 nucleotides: TGCAGCGCCCAGGGTGCACAGGGCGTGAACACTGAAGCTTTCTTT. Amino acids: CSAQGAQGVNTEAFF.

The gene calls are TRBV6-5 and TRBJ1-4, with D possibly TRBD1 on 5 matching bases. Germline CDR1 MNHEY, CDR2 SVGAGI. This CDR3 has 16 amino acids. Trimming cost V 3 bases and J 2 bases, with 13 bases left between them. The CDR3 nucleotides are TGTGCCAGCAGTTATTTAGGGACTGGGACTAATGAAAAACTGTTTTTT. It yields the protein CASSYLGTGTNEKLFF.

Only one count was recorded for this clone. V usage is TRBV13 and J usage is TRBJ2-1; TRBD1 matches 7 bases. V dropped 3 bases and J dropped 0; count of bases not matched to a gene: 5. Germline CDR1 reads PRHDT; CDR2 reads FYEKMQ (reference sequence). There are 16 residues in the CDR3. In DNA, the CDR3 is TGTGCCAGCAGCTTCCGACAGGGTAGCTCCTACAATGAGCAGTTCTTC. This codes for CASSFRQGSSYNEQFF. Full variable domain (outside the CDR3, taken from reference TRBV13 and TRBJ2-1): AAGVIQSPRHLIKEKRETATLKCYPIPRHDTVYWYQQGPGQDPQFLISFYEKMQSDKGSIPDRFSAQQFSDYHSELNMSSLELGDSALYFCASSFRQGSSYNEQFFGPGTRLTVL.

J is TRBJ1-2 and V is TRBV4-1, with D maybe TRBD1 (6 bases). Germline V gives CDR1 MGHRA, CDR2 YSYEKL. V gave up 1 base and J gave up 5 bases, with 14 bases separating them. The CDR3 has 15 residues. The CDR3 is CASSQAVGQTYGYTF. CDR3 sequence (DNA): TGCGCCAGCAGCCAAGCTGTTGGACAGACTTATGGCTACACCTTC.

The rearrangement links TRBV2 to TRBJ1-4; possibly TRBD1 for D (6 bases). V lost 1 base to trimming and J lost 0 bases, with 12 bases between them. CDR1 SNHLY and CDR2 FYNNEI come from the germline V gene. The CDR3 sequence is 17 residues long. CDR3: CASSEGIWTATNEKLFF. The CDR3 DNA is TGTGCCAGCAGTGAAGGGATCTGGACAGCAACTAATGAAAAACTGTTTTTT.

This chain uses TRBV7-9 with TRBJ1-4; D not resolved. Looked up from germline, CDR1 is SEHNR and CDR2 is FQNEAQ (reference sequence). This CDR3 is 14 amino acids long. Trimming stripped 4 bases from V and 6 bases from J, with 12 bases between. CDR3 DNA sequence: TGTGCCAGCAGCTCCTCAGACACTCATGAAAAACTGTTTTTT. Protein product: CASSSSDTHEKLFF.

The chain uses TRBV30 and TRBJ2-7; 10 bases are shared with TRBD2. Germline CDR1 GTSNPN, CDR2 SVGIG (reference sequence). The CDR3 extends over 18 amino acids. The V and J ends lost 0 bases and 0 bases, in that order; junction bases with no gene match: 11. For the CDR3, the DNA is TGTGCCTGGAGTGTAAGAGGGCCTAGCGGGGGACACTCCTACGAGCAGTACTTC. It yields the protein CAWSVRGPSGGHSYEQYF.

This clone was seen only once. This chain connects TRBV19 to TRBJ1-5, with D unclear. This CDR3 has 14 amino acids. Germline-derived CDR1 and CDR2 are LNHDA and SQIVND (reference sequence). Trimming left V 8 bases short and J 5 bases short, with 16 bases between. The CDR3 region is CASSWGIGDQPQHF. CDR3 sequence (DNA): TGTGCCAGTTCCTGGGGAATCGGGGATCAGCCCCAGCATTTT.

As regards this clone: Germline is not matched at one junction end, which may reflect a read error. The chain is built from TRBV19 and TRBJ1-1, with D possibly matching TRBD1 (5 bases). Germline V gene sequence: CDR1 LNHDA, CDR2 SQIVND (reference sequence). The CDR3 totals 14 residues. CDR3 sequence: CASSLDGRGAEAFF. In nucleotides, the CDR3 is TGTGCCAGTAGTTTAGATGGGCGGGGGGCTGAAGCTTTCTTT. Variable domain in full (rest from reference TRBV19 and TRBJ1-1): DGGITQSPKYLFRKEGQNVTLSCEQNLNHDAMYWYRQDPGQGLRLIYYSQIVNDFQKGDIAEGYSVSREKKESFPLTVTSAQKNPTAFYLCASSLDGRGAEAFFGQGTRLTVV.

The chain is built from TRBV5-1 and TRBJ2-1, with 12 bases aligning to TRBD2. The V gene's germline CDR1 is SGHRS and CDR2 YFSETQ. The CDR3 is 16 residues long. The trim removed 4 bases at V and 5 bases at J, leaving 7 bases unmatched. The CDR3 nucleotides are TGCGCCAGCAGCCCGGGACTAGCGGGCAACCACAATGAGCAGTTCTTC. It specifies CASSPGLAGNHNEQFF.

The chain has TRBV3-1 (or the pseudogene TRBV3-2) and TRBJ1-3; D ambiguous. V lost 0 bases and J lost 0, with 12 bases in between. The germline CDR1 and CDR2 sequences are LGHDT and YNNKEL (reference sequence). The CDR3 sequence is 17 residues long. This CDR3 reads CASSQDHNTVSGNTIYF. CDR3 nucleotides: TGTGCCAGCAGCCAAGATCATAACACCGTCTCTGGAAACACCATATATTTT.

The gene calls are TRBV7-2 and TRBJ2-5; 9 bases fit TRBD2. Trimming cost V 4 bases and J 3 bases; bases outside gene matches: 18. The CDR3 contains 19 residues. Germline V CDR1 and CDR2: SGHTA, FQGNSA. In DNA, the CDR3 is TGTGCCAGCAGCTCCTTTGACCTAGCGGGGCTATTATCTAAAGAGACCCAGTACTTC. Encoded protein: CASSSFDLAGLLSKETQYF.

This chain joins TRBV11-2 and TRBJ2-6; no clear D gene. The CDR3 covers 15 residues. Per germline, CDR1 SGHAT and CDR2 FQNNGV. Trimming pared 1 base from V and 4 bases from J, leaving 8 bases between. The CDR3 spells CASSLGVSGANVLTF. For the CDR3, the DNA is TGTGCCAGCAGCTTAGGAGTATCAGGGGCCAACGTCCTGACTTTC.

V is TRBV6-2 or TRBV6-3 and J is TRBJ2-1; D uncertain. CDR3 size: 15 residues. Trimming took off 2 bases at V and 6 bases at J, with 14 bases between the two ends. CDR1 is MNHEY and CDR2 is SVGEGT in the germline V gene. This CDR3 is CASSYQAALPNEQFF. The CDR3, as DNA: TGTGCCAGCAGTTACCAGGCAGCCCTGCCCAATGAGCAGTTCTTC.

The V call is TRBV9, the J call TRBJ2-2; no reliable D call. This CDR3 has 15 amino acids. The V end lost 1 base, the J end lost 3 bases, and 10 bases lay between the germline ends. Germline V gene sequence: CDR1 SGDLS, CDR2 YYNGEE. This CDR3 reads CASSVMASHTGELFF. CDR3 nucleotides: TGTGCCAGCAGCGTAATGGCCTCGCACACCGGGGAGCTGTTTTTT.

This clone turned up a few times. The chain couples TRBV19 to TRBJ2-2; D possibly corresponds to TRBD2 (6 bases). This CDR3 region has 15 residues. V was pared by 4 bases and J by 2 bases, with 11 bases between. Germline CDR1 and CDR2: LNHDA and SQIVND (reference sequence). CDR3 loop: CASSTAGFNTGELFF. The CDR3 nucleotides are TGTGCCAGTAGTACGGCGGGATTCAACACCGGGGAGCTGTTTTTT.

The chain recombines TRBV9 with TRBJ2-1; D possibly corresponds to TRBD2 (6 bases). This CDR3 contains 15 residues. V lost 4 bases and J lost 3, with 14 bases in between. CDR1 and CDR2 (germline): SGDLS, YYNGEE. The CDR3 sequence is CASSLAGTVYNEQFF. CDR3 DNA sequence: TGTGCCAGCAGCCTCGCCGGGACTGTCTACAATGAGCAGTTCTTC.

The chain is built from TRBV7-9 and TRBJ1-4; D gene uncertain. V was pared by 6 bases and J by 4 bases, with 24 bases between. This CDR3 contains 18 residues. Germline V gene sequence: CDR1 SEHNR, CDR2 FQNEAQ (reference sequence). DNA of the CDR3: TGTGCCAGCAGTACGCGGACTGCGTCAAAATACCTTAATGAAAAACTGTTTTTT. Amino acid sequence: CASSTRTASKYLNEKLFF.

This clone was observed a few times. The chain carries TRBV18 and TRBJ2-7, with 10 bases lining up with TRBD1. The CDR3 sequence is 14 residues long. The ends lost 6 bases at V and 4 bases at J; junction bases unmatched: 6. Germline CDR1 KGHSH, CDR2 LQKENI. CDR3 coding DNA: TGTGCCAGCTCGCTTGGGACAGGGGAGTACGAGCAGTACGTC. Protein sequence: CASSLGTGEYEQYV.

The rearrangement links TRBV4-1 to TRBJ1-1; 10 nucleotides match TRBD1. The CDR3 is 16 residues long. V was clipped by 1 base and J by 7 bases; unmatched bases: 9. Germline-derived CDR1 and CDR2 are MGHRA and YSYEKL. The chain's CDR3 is CASSQVARQGAGEAFF. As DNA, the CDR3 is TGCGCCAGCAGCCAAGTTGCCCGACAGGGGGCGGGTGAAGCTTTCTTT.

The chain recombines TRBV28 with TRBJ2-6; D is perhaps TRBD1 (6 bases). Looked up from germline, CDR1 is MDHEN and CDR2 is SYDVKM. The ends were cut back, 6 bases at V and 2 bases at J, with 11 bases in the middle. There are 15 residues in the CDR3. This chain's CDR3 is CASRKEGAGANVLTF. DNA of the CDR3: TGTGCCAGCAGGAAAGAGGGGGCTGGGGCCAACGTCCTGACTTTC.

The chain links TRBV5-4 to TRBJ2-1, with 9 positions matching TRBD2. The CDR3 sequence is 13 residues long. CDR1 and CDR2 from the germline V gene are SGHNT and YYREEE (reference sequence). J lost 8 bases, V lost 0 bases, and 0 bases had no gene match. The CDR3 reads CASSLGLADEQFF. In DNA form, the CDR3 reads TGTGCCAGCAGCTTGGGACTAGCGGATGAGCAGTTCTTC.

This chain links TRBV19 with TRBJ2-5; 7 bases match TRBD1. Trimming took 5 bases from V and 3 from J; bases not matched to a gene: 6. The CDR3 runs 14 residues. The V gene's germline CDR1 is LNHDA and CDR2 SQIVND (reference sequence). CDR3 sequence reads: CASSVDRLEETQYF. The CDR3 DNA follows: TGTGCCAGTAGTGTGGACAGGCTAGAAGAGACCCAGTACTTC.

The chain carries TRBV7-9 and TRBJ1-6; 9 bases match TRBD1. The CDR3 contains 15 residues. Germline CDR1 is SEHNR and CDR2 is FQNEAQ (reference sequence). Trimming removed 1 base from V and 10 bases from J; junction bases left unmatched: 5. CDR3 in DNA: TGTGCCAGCAGCTTAGAGCTGGGACAGGGATCACCCCTCCACTTT. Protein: CASSLELGQGSPLHF.

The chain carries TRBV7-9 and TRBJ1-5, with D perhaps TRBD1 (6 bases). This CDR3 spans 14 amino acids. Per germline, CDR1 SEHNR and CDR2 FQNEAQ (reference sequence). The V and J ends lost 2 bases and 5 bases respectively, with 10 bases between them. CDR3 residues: CASSLQGWDQPQHF. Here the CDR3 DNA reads TGTGCCAGCAGCTTACAGGGGTGGGATCAGCCCCAGCATTTT.

CDR3: CASSRTGEGEQFF. The CDR3 DNA reads TGTGCCAGCAGCAGGACAGGGGAGGGTGAGCAGTTCTTC. The V call is TRBV7-9, the J call TRBJ2-1, with 9 nucleotides matching TRBD1. There are 13 residues in the CDR3. The ends lost 5 bases at V and 9 bases at J; junction bases unmatched: 5. Germline V lookup: CDR1 SEHNR, CDR2 FQNEAQ (reference sequence).

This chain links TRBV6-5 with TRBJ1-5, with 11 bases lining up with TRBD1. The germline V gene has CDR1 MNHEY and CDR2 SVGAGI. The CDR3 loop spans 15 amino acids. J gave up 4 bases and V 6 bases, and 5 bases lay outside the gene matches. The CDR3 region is CASRFGTGGNQPQHF. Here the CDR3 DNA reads TGTGCCAGCAGGTTCGGGACAGGGGGAAATCAGCCCCAGCATTTT.